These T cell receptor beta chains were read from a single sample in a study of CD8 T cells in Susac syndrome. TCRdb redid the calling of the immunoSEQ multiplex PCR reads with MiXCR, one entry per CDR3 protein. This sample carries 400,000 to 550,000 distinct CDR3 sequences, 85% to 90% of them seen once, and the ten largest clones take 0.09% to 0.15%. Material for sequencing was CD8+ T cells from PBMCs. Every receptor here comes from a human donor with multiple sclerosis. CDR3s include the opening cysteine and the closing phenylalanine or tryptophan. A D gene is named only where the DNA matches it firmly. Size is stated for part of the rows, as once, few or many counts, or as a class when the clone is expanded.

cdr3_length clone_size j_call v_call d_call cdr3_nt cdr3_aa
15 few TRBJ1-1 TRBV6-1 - TGTGCCAGCAGACCCCTCCAGGGATTGAACACTGAAGCTTTCTTT CASRPLQGLNTEAFF
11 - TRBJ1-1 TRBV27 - TGTGCCAGCAGTCAGTGGGGTGAAGCTTTCTTT CASSQWGEAFF
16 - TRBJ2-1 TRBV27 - TGTGCCAGCAGTCACACGGTAGGGGCGCGAGGACATGAGCAGTTCTTC CASSHTVGARGHEQFF
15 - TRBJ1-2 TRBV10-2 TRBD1 TGCGCCAGCAGTGCTTACAGGGGCCCCAACTATGGCTACACCTTC CASSAYRGPNYGYTF
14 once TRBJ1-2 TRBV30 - TGTGCCTGGAGTGAAGAACGGGACAAGTCTTTCCGCACCTTC CAWSEERDKSFRTF
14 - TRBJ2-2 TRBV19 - TGTGCCAGTACATACGGGACCGGCACCGGGGAGCTGTTTTTT CASTYGTGTGELFF
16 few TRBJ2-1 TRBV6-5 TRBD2 TGTGCCAGCAGTTACACGCTAGCGGGAGTTTCGCATGAGCAGTTCTTC CASSYTLAGVSHEQFF
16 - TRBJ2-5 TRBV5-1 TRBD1 TGCGCCAGCAGCTTAACCGTCAGGGGGCAGCAAGAGACCCAGTACTTC CASSLTVRGQQETQYF
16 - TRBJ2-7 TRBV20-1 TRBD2 TGCAGTGCTCCGGGGACTTTCGATAGCGGGGGCTACGAGCAGTACTTC CSAPGTFDSGGYEQYF
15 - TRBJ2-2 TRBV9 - TGTGCCAGCGCTCTTGGGGAAACGAACACCGGGGAGCTGTTTTTT CASALGETNTGELFF
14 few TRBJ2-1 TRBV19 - TGTGCCAGTAGTATGGTTGCCGGGGTCAATGAGCAGTTCTTC CASSMVAGVNEQFF
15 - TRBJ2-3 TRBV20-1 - TGCAGTGCCAACAAAAGGGGGGAGTTGTCAGATACGCAGTATTTT CSANKRGELSDTQYF
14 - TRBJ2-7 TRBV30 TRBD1 TGTGCCTGGAACCAGGTGACAGGGGGTTACGAGCAGTACTTC CAWNQVTGGYEQYF
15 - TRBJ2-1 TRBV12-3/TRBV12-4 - TGTGCCAGCAGCCCCGTATCCTCAGGGAACAATGAGCAGTTCTTC CASSPVSSGNNEQFF
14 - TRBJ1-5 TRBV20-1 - TGCAGTGCTCCCGGAAGGCAGGGAGATCAGCCCCAGCATTTT CSAPGRQGDQPQHF
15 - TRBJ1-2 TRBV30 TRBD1 TGTGCCTGCAGGGGGGCCCACGGGGACAGCTATGGCTACACCTTC CACRGAHGDSYGYTF
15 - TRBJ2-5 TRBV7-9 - TGTGCCAGCAGCCGGACGGATACCCCGGGGGAGACCCAGTACTTC CASSRTDTPGETQYF
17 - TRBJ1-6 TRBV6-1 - TGTGCCAGCAGTCTTACGGGATCGACCGACCATGGTTCACCCCTCCACTTT CASSLTGSTDHGSPLHF
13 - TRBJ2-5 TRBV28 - TGTGCCAGCAGTTTTATAGATCAAGAGACCCAGTACTTC CASSFIDQETQYF
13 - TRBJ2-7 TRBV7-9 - TGTGCCAGCAGCTTAGCGAGAGCCTACGAGCAGTACTTC CASSLARAYEQYF
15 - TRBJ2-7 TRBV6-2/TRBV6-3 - TGTGCCAGCAGCCCGGGGAGCGGCAGGGCCTACGAGCAGTACTTC CASSPGSGRAYEQYF
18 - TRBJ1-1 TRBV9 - TGTGCCAGCAGCGTAGAGGGAGGGGGAACACTCATGAACACTGAAGCTTTCTTT CASSVEGGGTLMNTEAFF
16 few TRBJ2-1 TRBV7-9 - TGTGCCAGCAGCTTAGGTCCGCCCCCAATCTACAATGAGCAGTTCTTC CASSLGPPPIYNEQFF
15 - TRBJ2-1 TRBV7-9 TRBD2 TGTGCCAGCAGCTTCCCACTAGCGGGAGGCAATGAGCAGTTCTTC CASSFPLAGGNEQFF
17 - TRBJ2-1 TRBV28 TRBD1 TGTGCCAGCAGTTTTGCTCGGGACAGGGGAGGGTCCAATGAGCAGTTCTTC CASSFARDRGGSNEQFF
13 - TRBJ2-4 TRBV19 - TGTGCCAGTAGCGACGGAGCCAAAAACATTCAGTACTTC CASSDGAKNIQYF
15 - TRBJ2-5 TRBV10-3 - TGTGCCATCAGTGAGTCATACGGGACGGCAGAGACCCAGTACTTC CAISESYGTAETQYF
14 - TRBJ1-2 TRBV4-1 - TGCGCCAGCAGCCCCACAGGGCTTCATATTGGCTACACCTTC CASSPTGLHIGYTF
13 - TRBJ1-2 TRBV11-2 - TGTGCCAGCAGCCCGACCCTACTCTATGGCTACACCTTC CASSPTLLYGYTF
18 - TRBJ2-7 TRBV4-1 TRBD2 TGCGCCAGCAGCCAGGAACTAGCGGGAGCCTGGGAATCCTACGAGCAGTACTTC CASSQELAGAWESYEQYF
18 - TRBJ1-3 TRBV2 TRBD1 TGTGCCAGCCTTAGATGGACAGGGGGCTCCCTCCCGGGAAACACCATATATTTT CASLRWTGGSLPGNTIYF
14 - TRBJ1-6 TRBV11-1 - TGTGCCAGCAGCCCTCGGGAGGGAAATTCACCCCTCCACTTT CASSPREGNSPLHF
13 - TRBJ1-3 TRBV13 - TGTGCCAGCAGCTCGGGATCTGGAAACACCATATATTTT CASSSGSGNTIYF
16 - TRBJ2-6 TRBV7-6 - TGTGCCAGCAGCTTAGGAGAGGTCTCTGGGGCCAACGTCCTGACTTTC CASSLGEVSGANVLTF
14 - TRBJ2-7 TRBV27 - TGTGCCAGCAGTCTCGAGATGAGCTCCTACGAGCAGTACTTC CASSLEMSSYEQYF
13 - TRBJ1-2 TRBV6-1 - TGTGCCAGCAGTGAAGGCAGGGAATATGGCTACACCTTC CASSEGREYGYTF
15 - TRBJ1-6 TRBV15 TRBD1 TGTGCCACCAGCAGAGATACAGGGGATTCTTCACCCCTCCACTTT CATSRDTGDSSPLHF
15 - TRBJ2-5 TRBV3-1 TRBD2 TGTGCCAGCAGCCAGCTAGCGGAATTACAAGAGACCCAGTACTTC CASSQLAELQETQYF